A selection of T cell receptor beta chains follows, all from one sample in a study of post-analysis software for immune sequencing data. TCRdb called the PCR reads again in MiXCR, with one record for every CDR3 protein. The sample lists some 690,000 distinct CDR3 sequences, 30% seen once, with roughly 0.57% in the top ten. The sequencing sample was made of blood. All receptors derive from a girl aged 5-17 years with multiple sclerosis. Both conserved end residues are part of each CDR3. The order of the fields is V gene, D gene, J gene, clone size, CDR3 protein, CDR3 DNA. The D gene is left open where the match is weak. Not all rows give a size; the values are once, few, many and, for expanded clones, a class.

TRBV30	NA	TRBJ2-7	NA	CAWKGQTGDYEQYF	TGTGCCTGGAAAGGGCAAACCGGAGACTACGAGCAGTACTTC
TRBV20-1	NA	TRBJ2-4	few	CSARDFRDTTREQYF	TGCAGTGCTAGAGATTTTAGGGACACAACTCGAGAGCAGTACTTC
TRBV5-5	NA	TRBJ1-4	few	CASSLGNDNEKLFF	TGTGCCAGCAGCTTAGGGAATGATAATGAAAAACTGTTTTTT
TRBV5-6	NA	TRBJ2-5	NA	CASSATWDETQYF	TGTGCCAGCAGCGCAACTTGGGACGAGACCCAGTACTTC
TRBV27	TRBD2	TRBJ2-1	NA	CASSFGLAGAYEQFF	TGTGCCAGCAGTTTTGGGCTAGCGGGAGCATATGAGCAGTTCTTC
TRBV28	TRBD2	TRBJ2-5	once	CASSPVPSGSGAWETQYF	TGTGCCAGCAGTCCAGTACCTAGCGGGAGCGGGGCGTGGGAGACCCAGTACTTC
TRBV5-1	NA	TRBJ2-3	few	CASSLALKPSDTQYF	TGCGCCAGCAGCTTGGCATTGAAACCCTCGGATACGCAGTATTTT
TRBV11-2	NA	TRBJ2-5	NA	CASSLETTDQETQYF	TGTGCCAGCAGCTTAGAAACCACCGACCAAGAGACCCAGTACTTC
TRBV6-2/TRBV6-3	TRBD2	TRBJ2-5	NA	CASRRRTSGETQYF	TGTGCCAGCAGGCGGAGGACTAGCGGCGAGACCCAGTACTTC
TRBV29-1	NA	TRBJ2-2	NA	CSVAGVNTGELCF	TGCAGCGTTGCAGGGGTGAACACCGGGGAGCTGTGTTTT
TRBV20-1	TRBD1	TRBJ1-5	few	CSAPQGLPRGSNQPQHF	TGCAGTGCTCCACAGGGGCTGCCCCGGGGTAGCAATCAGCCCCAGCATTTT
TRBV2	TRBD1	TRBJ2-1	few	CASSRDRGINEQFF	TGTGCCAGCAGTCGGGACAGGGGAATCAATGAGCAGTTCTTC
TRBV29-1	TRBD2	TRBJ2-4	NA	CSVVWTSTPRGNIQYF	TGCAGCGTTGTATGGACTAGCACCCCAAGGGGGAACATTCAGTACTTC
TRBV5-1	TRBD1	TRBJ2-5	NA	CASRTQGAEGETQYF	TGCGCCAGCCGCACTCAGGGGGCTGAGGGAGAGACCCAGTACTTC
TRBV29-1	NA	TRBJ2-5	NA	CSVAGLADTQYF	TGCAGCGTTGCGGGACTGGCGGACACCCAGTACTTC
TRBV7-2	NA	TRBJ2-4	few	CASSLAAGSDIQYF	TGTGCCAGCAGCTTAGCTGCAGGGTCAGACATTCAGTACTTC
TRBV7-2	NA	TRBJ2-5	NA	CASSLAFRRQETQYF	TGTGCCAGCAGCTTAGCGTTTCGCAGGCAAGAGACCCAGTACTTC
TRBV20-1	NA	TRBJ1-1	few	CSARGLPNTEAFF	TGCAGTGCTAGGGGACTGCCCAACACTGAAGCTTTCTTT
TRBV10-3	NA	TRBJ2-1	few	CAISETRAGRYNEQFF	TGTGCCATCAGTGAGACTCGGGCGGGGCGATACAATGAGCAGTTCTTC
TRBV4-3	TRBD2	TRBJ2-7	NA	CASSQGTGGAYEQYF	TGCGCCAGCAGCCAAGGGACGGGGGGGGCCTACGAGCAGTACTTC